This TCR beta chain comes out of a study of cytomegalovirus exposure and HLA in healthy donors. Findings and caveats of the study: Most of the TCR beta V segments (in an earlier analysis) were productive either about 87% or about 30% of the time.

Of note for this clone: What it binds is not known.

The PCR had 60 Vbeta and 13 Jbeta primers. Some clones are missing from TCRdb's copy, which holds only in-frame ones; the method was immunoSEQ multiplex PCR. Recorded for this sample: over 100,000 clones. The CDR3 has 12 amino acids. The germline V gene has CDR1 MDHEN and CDR2 SYDVKM. V was clipped by 3 bases and J by 6 bases, with 5 bases between them. The chain couples TRBV28 to TRBJ1-4; D is undetermined. This receptor was obtained from a man aged 40-55 years in good health and CMV-seropositive. Sequencing input: PBMCs. The CDR3 protein is CASSFPDEKLFF. Here the CDR3 DNA reads TGTGCCAGCAGTTTCCCGGATGAAAAACTGTTTTTT. The entire variable domain, with the rest obtained from reference TRBV28 and TRBJ1-4, is as follows: DVKVTQSSRYLVKRTGEKVFLECVQDMDHENMFWYRQDPGLGLRLIYFSYDVKMKEKGDIPEGYSVSREKKERFSLILESASTNQTSMYLCASSFPDEKLFFGSGTQLSVL.